This T cell receptor beta chain emerged from a study of vaccination and CD4 T cells after COVID-19. Study background: Convalescent cases comprised fewer than ten mild and one severe, all SARS-CoV-2 positive by nasal swab PCR.

V gave up 2 bases and J gave up 3 bases, with 11 bases separating them. Germline-derived CDR1 and CDR2 are KGHSH and LQKENI. The length of the CDR3 is 14 residues. TCRdb recomputed calls from the PCR reads with MiXCR, one row per CDR3 protein. Of 20,000 to 25,000 distinct CDR3 sequences in the sample, approximately 57% were seen once. With regard to this clonotype: Antigen specificity is unknown.

Whole-study results and caveats: Spike mono-reactivity marked 304 of 307 vaccine-specific clones in convalescent patients. From approximately 21 to 40, the median of SARS-CoV-2-reactive clonotypes rose without reaching significance.

The genes are TRBV18 and TRBJ2-7; maybe TRBD1 (5 bases). Sequencing was performed on CD4+ T cells from blood, taken before SARS-CoV-2 vaccination. This clonotype originated in a human donor who had recovered from COVID-19. The CDR3, as DNA: TGTGCCAGCTCACCAACAGGTTCGGTCTACGAGCAGTACTTC. Protein product: CASSPTGSVYEQYF.